The clone carrying this TCR beta chain was counted only a few times. What it binds is not known. CDR3 length: 14 residues. The germline gives CDR1 PRHDT, CDR2 FYEKMQ (reference sequence). V shed 3 bases and J shed 5 bases, with 11 bases lying between them. These data are taken from a study of somatic mutations in cytotoxic T cells in rheumatoid arthritis. Turning to the study itself: Prior to any treatment and right after diagnosis, patient blood (about 30 ml EDTA) was drawn. Study-wide results and limits: The study found that the largest CD8+ clone exceeded 20% of CD8+ cells in about an eighth of the 65 patients. Nobody knew which antigens the expanded CD8+ clones targeted.

Measured with immunoSEQ multiplex PCR; TCRdb has only the in-frame clones, and not every one. The table records 13,000 to 15,000 clones, 82% of them present only once. This TCR came from an adult with rheumatoid arthritis. V usage is TRBV13 and J usage is TRBJ2-1; TRBD1 might be the D (7 bases). The sample comprised CD8+ T cells sorted from blood. CDR3 in amino acids: CASSFRGADNEQFF. The CDR3 DNA sequence: TGTGCCAGCAGCTTCAGGGGGGCGGACAATGAGCAGTTCTTC.